Below, one TCR beta chain is given with its context. The sample originates from a study of shared clonotypes between healthy human individuals. Germline loops: CDR1 MNHNY, CDR2 SVGAGI (reference sequence). V dropped 7 bases and J dropped 12 bases, with 31 bases sitting between them. The length of the CDR3 is 16 residues. Sequencing used immunoSEQ multiplex PCR; TCRdb keeps in-frame clones, though not all of them. The sample includes 780,000 or so clones, approximately 77% of them seen just once. The rearrangement joins TRBV6-6 to TRBJ2-7; a possible D gene is TRBD1 (6 bases). The receptor's source is a woman aged 25-40 years in good health. Sequenced sample: memory CD4+ T cells sorted from blood. As for subset: CD45RA-negative fraction. Written as DNA, the CDR3 is TGTGCCAGCACCAACCAAGTAGGGGGACACCCTACTTTGGCGTACTTC. Translating it yields CASTNQVGGHPTLAYF.